Sequencing of this T cell receptor (beta chain) was carried out in a study of molecular identifiers for immune sequencing clone quantification. Study context: In replicates, the authors split RNA from about 19,000 or 110,000 naive CD8 cells five ways and sequenced four.

This clonotype was found many times. Its antigen is currently unknown. Per germline, CDR1 LNHDA and CDR2 SQIVND (reference sequence). This CDR3 has 13 residues. V lost 6 bases to trimming and J lost 0 bases, with 9 bases between them. General observations from the study: One million naive cells reportedly did not prevent detection of spiked Jurkat TCR RNA from one cell. For highly expanded clones, sizes could be underestimated when identical TCR molecules share a barcode.

Previously published methods and listed TCR primers were used for the bulk TCR libraries. TCRdb processed the PCR reads anew with MiXCR; each CDR3 protein has one entry. The data show 68,000 or so distinct CDR3 sequences, around a sixth seen once. The sequenced sample was naive CD8+ T cells from blood, with Jurkat cell RNA spiked in. Subset of the sample: FACS-sorted CD8+CD4-CCR7+CD45RA+ naive T cells. The receptor comes from a human donor in good health. Some libraries in this study had Jurkat cell RNA spiked in. The chain has TRBV19 and TRBJ2-7; a possible D gene is TRBD2 (5 bases). The CDR3 sequence is CASSSDYSYEQYF. CDR3 DNA: TGTGCCAGTAGCAGCGACTACTCCTACGAGCAGTACTTC. The full variable domain, completed using reference TRBV19 and TRBJ2-7, is DGGITQSPKYLFRKEGQNVTLSCEQNLNHDAMYWYRQDPGQGLRLIYYSQIVNDFQKGDIAEGYSVSREKKESFPLTVTSAQKNPTAFYLCASSSDYSYEQYFGPGTRLTVT.